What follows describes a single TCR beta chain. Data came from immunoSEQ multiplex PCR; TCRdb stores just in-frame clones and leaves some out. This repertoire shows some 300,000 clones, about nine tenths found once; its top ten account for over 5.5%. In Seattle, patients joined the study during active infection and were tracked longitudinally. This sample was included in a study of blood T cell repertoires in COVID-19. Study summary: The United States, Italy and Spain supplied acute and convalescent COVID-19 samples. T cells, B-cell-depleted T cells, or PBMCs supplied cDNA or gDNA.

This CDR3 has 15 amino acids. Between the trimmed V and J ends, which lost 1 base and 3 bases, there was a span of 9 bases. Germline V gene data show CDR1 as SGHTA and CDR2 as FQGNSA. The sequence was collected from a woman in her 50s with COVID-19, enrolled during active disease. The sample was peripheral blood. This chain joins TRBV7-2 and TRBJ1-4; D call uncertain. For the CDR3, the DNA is TGTGCCAGCAGCTTAGATGGCAGGCCTAATGAAAAACTGTTTTTT. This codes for CASSLDGRPNEKLFF.